A selection of T cell receptor beta chains follows, all from one sample in a study of graft-versus-host responses after intestinal transplantation. Libraries were prepared by immunoSEQ multiplex PCR; TCRdb keeps only in-frame clonotypes and omits some of them. The sample has about 17,000 clones; 65% to 85% are singletons. Source: ileum tissue, taken roughly 460 days after intestinal transplant. The source is a human patient who received an intestinal transplant, so some T cells may come from the graft donor. CDR3s include the opening cysteine and the closing phenylalanine or tryptophan. The D gene is left open where the match is weak. Where a row states a size, it is once, few, many or the class of an expanded clone; other rows omit it.

. | TRBJ1-2 | . | TRBV11-2 | TGTGCCAGCAGCTTAGTGGCGGCAAGCTATGGCTACACCTTC | CASSLVAASYGYTF
. | TRBJ1-5 | . | TRBV5-5 | TGTGCCAGCAGCCCTCTGTCAGGGGTCAATCAGCCCCAGCATTTT | CASSPLSGVNQPQHF
. | TRBJ1-2 | . | TRBV5-1 | TGCGCCAGCAAAACAGGGACCCAAGCTAACTATGGCTACACCTTC | CASKTGTQANYGYTF
. | TRBJ1-6 | . | TRBV5-1 | TGCGCCAGCAGCTTGCGGCAGGGTGGCTCACCCCTCCACTTT | CASSLRQGGSPLHF
once | TRBJ1-1 | . | TRBV7-3 | TGTGCCAGTGGGAGGGAAGGGAACACTGAAGCTTTCTTT | CASGREGNTEAFF
. | TRBJ2-3 | . | TRBV11-2 | TGTGCCAGCAGCTTTAGTGGTGATACGCAGTATTTT | CASSFSGDTQYF
. | TRBJ1-5 | TRBD1 | TRBV6-1 | TGTGCCAGCAGTGATTTACAGGGGGCCCGGCCCCAGCATTTT | CASSDLQGARPQHF
. | TRBJ2-7 | TRBD2 | TRBV9 | TGTGCCAGCAGCGTAGAAGCGGGGGGCGGGTACTACGAGCAGTACTTC | CASSVEAGGGYYEQYF
. | TRBJ2-7 | TRBD2 | TRBV25-1 | TGTGCCAGCAGTTCGGGGACTAGAATGGGCGAGCAGTACTTC | CASSSGTRMGEQYF
. | TRBJ2-1 | . | TRBV5-5 | TGTGCCAGCAGCCCGGGGACCCACAATGAGCAGTTCTTC | CASSPGTHNEQFF
few | TRBJ1-2 | TRBD1 | TRBV19 | TGTGCCAGTACCGGGACAGGGGCCTACACCTTC | CASTGTGAYTF
. | TRBJ1-4 | . | TRBV7-9 | TGTGCCAGCAGCACCCCGGGCCCTAATGAAAAACTGTTTTTT | CASSTPGPNEKLFF
. | TRBJ2-1 | TRBD2 | TRBV18 | TGTGCCAGCTCACCACGAACGAGCGGGGGCGGGAATGAGCAGTTCTTC | CASSPRTSGGGNEQFF
. | TRBJ2-7 | . | TRBV18 | TGTGCCAGCTCACCTACAACAGGGCTCCCCTACGAGCAGTACTTC | CASSPTTGLPYEQYF
. | TRBJ2-3 | . | TRBV11-3 | TGTGCCAGCAGTCACACACAAGGGGATACGCAGTATTTT | CASSHTQGDTQYF
. | TRBJ1-1 | . | TRBV7-9 | TGTGCCAGCAGCTTATTAGTGGGAGAAGCTTTCTTT | CASSLLVGEAFF
. | TRBJ2-3 | . | TRBV6-4 | TGTGCCAGCAGTGACAGTAAGGGTGGGACAGATACGCAGTATTTT | CASSDSKGGTDTQYF